This T cell receptor beta chain is drawn from a study of regulatory T cells in long-lasting Graves disease. Arm-PCR with iRepertoire HTBI primers amplified the CDR3 regions for these TCR beta libraries. One entry per CDR3 protein, called by TCRdb with MiXCR from the multiplex PCR reads. The sample has about 240,000 distinct CDR3 sequences, 20% to 25% seen once. Germline CDR1 SNHLY, CDR2 FYNNEI. Trimming took 6 bases from V and 2 from J; bases not matched to a gene: 4. This CDR3 contains 14 residues. Specified time point: newly diagnosed GD, antithyroid drugs for less than 3 months. PBMC-extracted RNA yielded the TCR library. Graves' disease diagnosis used American Thyroid Association guidelines. This clonotype was counted many times.

This receptor was taken from a female donor with Graves disease. The rearrangement uses TRBV2 and TRBJ2-7; 10 bases agree with TRBD1. Specimen: peripheral blood mononuclear cells (PBMCs), collected at new diagnosis, from a patient treated with antithyroid drugs. The CDR3 loop is CASRPGTGAYEQYF. For the CDR3, the DNA is TGTGCCAGCAGACCCGGGACAGGGGCCTACGAGCAGTACTTC.